Below, 27 T cell receptor beta chains from the same sample are listed, as sequenced in a study of T cells after yellow fever vaccination. Each CDR3 protein gets one entry after TCRdb re-called the 5' RACE reads with MiXCR. The sample shows approximately 250,000 distinct CDR3 sequences, around 6.7% of them seen only once. Specimen: CD4+ T cells sorted from PBMCs, collected on the day of the yellow fever booster vaccination. These receptors all stem from a man aged 30 to 45 who received the YFV17D yellow fever vaccine.

This clonotype was detected only a few times. V and J are TRBV12-3 or TRBV12-4 and TRBJ2-3, with D perhaps given as TRBD1 or TRBD2 (6 bases each). The V end lost 6 bases, the J end lost 2 bases, and 12 bases lay between the germline ends. This CDR3 has 14 amino acids. The CDR3 DNA reads TGTGCCAGCAGAAGAGGGGGGTCCACAGATACGCAGTATTTT. It specifies CASRRGGSTDTQYF.

The table lists this clonotype with many counts. The genes are TRBV20-1 and TRBJ2-3; no reliable D call. Germline CDR1 and CDR2: DFQATT and SNEGSKA (reference sequence). V lost 4 bases, J lost 2 bases, and 10 bases lay in between. This CDR3 spans 13 amino acids. The CDR3 nucleotides read TGCAGTGCTACACCAGACCCCACAGATACGCAGTATTTT. Protein: CSATPDPTDTQYF.

The sample holds a few counts of this clonotype. This rearrangement joins TRBV7-6 to TRBJ2-2; D gene ambiguous. The V gene's germline CDR1 is SGHVS and CDR2 FNYEAQ. The CDR3 sequence is 13 residues long. V gave up 10 bases and J gave up 8 bases, with 17 bases separating them. The CDR3 here is CATSSRPVGELFF. The CDR3 DNA reads as TGTGCCACGTCAAGCCGTCCGGTGGGGGAGCTGTTTTTT.

The chain combines TRBV5-1 with TRBJ2-7, with 7 bases lining up with TRBD1. The CDR3 spans 14 residues. V dropped 4 bases and J dropped 3; count of bases not matched to a gene: 7. Germline values: CDR1 SGHRS, CDR2 YFSETQ. CDR3 bases: TGCGCCAGCAGCCCCGGGACAGCCAACTACGAGCAGTACTTC. This translates into CASSPGTANYEQYF.

This sequence joins TRBV18 and TRBJ2-1; 10 nucleotides align to TRBD2. CDR3 size: 17 residues. Germline loops: CDR1 KGHSH, CDR2 LQKENI. J gave up 2 bases and V 6 bases, and 10 bases lay outside the gene matches. The CDR3 region has the DNA TGTGCCAGCTCGCGAGGACTAGCGGATTATGCCTACAATGAGCAGTTCTTC. Translated, it gives CASSRGLADYAYNEQFF.

This clonotype was counted at least ten times. J is TRBJ2-7 and V is TRBV6-5; 8 bases map to TRBD1. Trimming cost V 1 base and J 2 bases; bases outside gene matches: 4. Germline CDR1 MNHEY, CDR2 SVGAGI. This CDR3 is built from 15 residues. The CDR3 bases are TGTGCCAGCAGTTACTTAAAGACAGGGGCCTACGAGCAGTACTTC. Its translation is CASSYLKTGAYEQYF.

In its sample, this clonotype was seen many times. The chain has TRBV7-2 and TRBJ2-1, with no clear D. The CDR3 length is 13 residues. The V end was cut by 4 bases, the J end by 10 bases, with 14 bases between. Germline V gene sequence: CDR1 SGHTA, CDR2 FQGNSA. The CDR3 sequence is CASSWALSREQFF. DNA of the CDR3: TGTGCCAGCAGCTGGGCCCTATCACGCGAGCAGTTCTTC. Combining the CDR3 with reference TRBV7-2 and TRBJ2-1 gives the whole variable domain GAGVSQSPSNKVTEKGKDVELRCDPISGHTALYWYRQSLGQGLEFLIYFQGNSAPDKSGLPSDRFSAERTGGSVSTLTIQRTQQEDSAVYLCASSWALSREQFFGPGTRLTVL.

This clonotype was counted between two and nine times. The chain carries TRBV12-3 or TRBV12-4 and TRBJ2-2; possibly TRBD1 for D (5 bases). There are 14 residues in the CDR3. With 5 bases removed from V and 7 bases from J, the gap between germline ends came to 14 bases. CDR3 bases: TGTGCCAGCAGTCCTACCCAGGGCATCGGGGAGCTGTTTTTT. Its translation is CASSPTQGIGELFF.

Ten or more counts support this clonotype. The rearrangement links TRBV11-2 to TRBJ2-7, with 9 nucleotides matching TRBD2. The CDR3 loop spans 14 amino acids. Germline loops: CDR1 SGHAT, CDR2 FQNNGV. V lost 5 bases and J lost 7; bases outside the gene matches: 9. Written as DNA, the CDR3 is TGTGCCAGCAGCCCGAAGGCGCGGGAGGGGGAGCAGTACTTC. As protein: CASSPKAREGEQYF.

The chain employs TRBV20-1 and TRBJ2-2, with D possibly being TRBD1 (6 bases). V lost 1 base to trimming and J lost 1 base, with 10 bases between them. The CDR3 spans 15 residues. The germline gives CDR1 DFQATT, CDR2 SNEGSKA (reference sequence). CDR3 protein: CSARVSTGNTGELFF. CDR3 bases: TGCAGTGCTAGAGTATCGACAGGGAACACCGGGGAGCTGTTTTTT.

The V call is TRBV18, the J call TRBJ2-7, with no clear D. Germline-derived CDR1 and CDR2 are KGHSH and LQKENI. CDR3 length: 13 amino acids. Trimming left V 3 bases short and J 2 bases short, with 8 bases between. For the CDR3, the DNA is TGTGCCAGCTCACCGTCAAGCCCCTACGAGCAGTACTTC. It is translated as CASSPSSPYEQYF.

V gene TRBV27 combines with J gene TRBJ1-2; a possible D gene is TRBD1 (6 bases). Germline V gene sequence: CDR1 MNHEY, CDR2 SMNVEV (reference sequence). Deletions cut 4 bases from V and 3 bases from J, with 15 bases between. The CDR3 has 15 amino acids. The chain's CDR3 is CASSSGDWMDYGYTF. CDR3 nucleotides: TGTGCCAGCAGTTCAGGGGACTGGATGGACTATGGCTACACCTTC.

The J gene is TRBJ1-2, the V gene TRBV7-2, with TRBD1 matching 9 bases. V gave up 6 bases and J gave up 2 bases; unmatched junction bases: 4. Germline V lookup: CDR1 SGHTA, CDR2 FQGNSA. CDR3 length: 14 amino acids. CDR3 loop: CASRQGAGNYGYTF. Written as DNA, the CDR3 is TGTGCCAGCAGACAGGGGGCCGGGAACTATGGCTACACCTTC.

This clonotype has at least ten counts. CDR3 region: CASSPRSGSTDTQYF. The CDR3 DNA is TGTGCCAGCAGCCCCCGGAGCGGGAGCACAGATACGCAGTATTTT. The V call is TRBV7-2, the J call TRBJ2-3; a weak D match, TRBD2 (6 bases). Germline CDR1 SGHTA, CDR2 FQGNSA. The CDR3 is made up of 15 amino acids. V gave up 5 bases and J gave up 0 bases, with 12 bases separating them. Full variable domain (missing parts from reference TRBV7-2 and TRBJ2-3): GAGVSQSPSNKVTEKGKDVELRCDPISGHTALYWYRQSLGQGLEFLIYFQGNSAPDKSGLPSDRFSAERTGGSVSTLTIQRTQQEDSAVYLCASSPRSGSTDTQYFGPGTRLTVL.

The chain carries TRBV7-6 and TRBJ2-6; maybe TRBD1 (5 bases). The V and J ends lost 5 bases and 1 base respectively, with 15 bases between them. Germline values: CDR1 SGHVS, CDR2 FNYEAQ. The CDR3 is 17 residues long. The CDR3 sequence is CASSTLQGLSGANVLTF. In nucleotides, the CDR3 is TGTGCCAGCAGCACGCTGCAGGGCCTTTCTGGGGCCAACGTCCTGACTTTC.

The chain employs TRBV5-4 and TRBJ2-7; no clear D gene. This CDR3 spans 12 amino acids. Germline assignment: CDR1 SGHNT and CDR2 YYREEE (reference sequence). V was trimmed by 4 bases and J by 6 bases, leaving 11 bases between them. The CDR3, as DNA: TGTGCCAGCAGCATAAAACCGGGCGAGCAGTACTTC. This sequence encodes CASSIKPGEQYF.

The chain couples TRBV18 to TRBJ2-5; TRBD2 might be the D (7 bases). The CDR3 extends over 18 amino acids. Between the trimmed V and J ends, which lost 3 bases and 4 bases, there was a span of 24 bases. CDR1 and CDR2 (germline): KGHSH, LQKENI. CDR3 nucleotides: TGTGCCAGCTCACCTCTCCTCGGCCAGCGGGACAAGAGAGAGACCCAGTACTTC. Its protein is CASSPLLGQRDKRETQYF.

This clonotype has a handful of counts. The V gene is TRBV19, the J gene TRBJ2-7; 12 bases map to TRBD1. The CDR3 length is 16 residues. Germline V gene lookup returns CDR1 LNHDA and CDR2 SQIVND (reference sequence). V shed 7 bases and J 3 bases; nucleotides not matched to a gene: 10. The CDR3 nucleotides are TGTGCCAGTACCCACTCGGGACAGGGGGCTAGCTACGAGCAGTACTTC. Amino acids: CASTHSGQGASYEQYF.

J is TRBJ2-7 and V is TRBV7-9, with 7 bases lining up with TRBD2. The ends lost 6 bases at V and 2 bases at J; junction bases unmatched: 10. CDR1 is SEHNR, CDR2 FQNEAQ, per germline (reference sequence). This CDR3 is 15 amino acids long. Here the CDR3 reads CASSQGGRSTYEQYF. Here the CDR3 DNA reads TGTGCCAGCAGTCAAGGCGGGAGATCTACCTACGAGCAGTACTTC.

The sample holds a few counts of this clonotype. The chain links TRBV7-2 to TRBJ2-5, with 12 bases identical to TRBD2. This CDR3 is built from 16 residues. V gave up 0 bases and J gave up 5 bases; unmatched junction bases: 4. Germline CDR1 and CDR2: SGHTA and FQGNSA. For the CDR3, the DNA is TGTGCCAGCAGCTTAGCGACTAGCGGGGGCCACGAGACCCAGTACTTC. The encoded protein is CASSLATSGGHETQYF.

Only a few counts were recorded for this clonotype. V is TRBV18 and J is TRBJ1-1; D is perhaps TRBD1 (6 bases). CDR3 length equals 11 residues. V was shortened by 5 bases and J by 7 bases, with 8 bases between the two germline ends. The germline V gene encodes CDR1 KGHSH and CDR2 LQKENI. Here the CDR3 DNA reads TGTGCCAGCTCAAGGGGGGATGAAGCTTTCTTT. This codes for CASSRGDEAFF.

This clonotype has more than one count but fewer than ten. The J gene is TRBJ1-2, the V gene TRBV24-1, with 7 bases identical to TRBD1. With V trimmed by 9 bases and J by 4 bases, 13 bases remained unmatched. This CDR3 region has 15 residues. Germline values: CDR1 KGHDR, CDR2 SFDVKD. The CDR3 spells CATVPDRVDCYGYTF. The CDR3 DNA reads as TGTGCCACCGTCCCCGACAGGGTGGATTGCTATGGCTACACCTTC.

This clonotype was observed at least ten times. The chain recombines TRBV7-9 with TRBJ2-7; TRBD2 agrees at 13 bases. The CDR3 sequence is 16 residues long. The ends lost 0 bases at V and 3 bases at J; junction bases unmatched: 2. Germline V gives CDR1 SEHNR, CDR2 FQNEAQ (reference sequence). CDR3: CASSLAGTSGIYEQYF. Here the CDR3 DNA reads TGTGCCAGCAGCTTAGCCGGGACTAGCGGGATCTACGAGCAGTACTTC. Supplemented by reference TRBV7-9 and TRBJ2-7, the full variable domain reads DTGVSQNPRHKITKRGQNVTFRCDPISEHNRLYWYRQTLGQGPEFLTYFQNEAQLEKSRLLSDRFSAERPKGSFSTLEIQRTEQGDSAMYLCASSLAGTSGIYEQYFGPGTRLTVT.

A word on this clonotype: It may be a read error: a sequence one base away is much more abundant. This rearrangement joins TRBV20-1 to TRBJ2-1; D possibly matches TRBD1 or TRBD2 (6 bases each). V gave up 3 bases and J gave up 4 bases, with 16 bases separating them. CDR3 length: 15 amino acids. CDR1 DFQATT and CDR2 SNEGSKA come from the germline V gene (reference sequence). This CDR3 reads CSASRGQRTYNEQFF. The CDR3 DNA reads TGCAGTGCTAGTCGGGGGCAGAGAACTTACAATGAGCAGTTCTTC.

This clonotype came up a few times. The chain combines TRBV6-5 with TRBJ2-2; D is perhaps TRBD2 (6 bases). This CDR3 has 14 residues. Germline CDR1 is MNHEY and CDR2 is SVGAGI. Trimming left V 6 bases short and J 2 bases short, with 10 bases between. The CDR3 DNA follows: TGTGCCAGCAGGGTGGACTATAACACCGGGGAGCTGTTTTTT. Protein sequence: CASRVDYNTGELFF.

This clonotype was picked up a small number of times. This chain connects TRBV5-6 to TRBJ1-5; D gene ambiguous. Germline values: CDR1 SGHDT, CDR2 YYEEEE. The CDR3 sequence is 13 residues long. The V gene lost 0 bases and the J gene lost 6 bases, with 7 bases spanning the gap. The CDR3 coding sequence is TGTGCCAGCAGCTTGGGAGGGTTTCAGCCCCAGCATTTT. Protein sequence: CASSLGGFQPQHF.

The table lists this clonotype with many counts. The chain is built from TRBV10-3 and TRBJ2-1, with D perhaps TRBD1 or TRBD2 (5 bases each). V lost 6 bases and J 9 bases, leaving 24 bases between the germline ends. Germline V gene lookup returns CDR1 ENHRY and CDR2 SYGVKD. The CDR3 is 16 residues long. Written as DNA, the CDR3 is TGTGCCATCAGCACTGCATCCGGGACCCCCCCGACTGAGCAGTTCTTC. This translates into CAISTASGTPPTEQFF.